This T cell receptor beta chain was documented in a study of PD-L1 blockade in urothelial cancer. The time point denotes: pretreatment peripheral blood. This clone was detected only once. There are 16 residues in the CDR3. The germline V gene has CDR1 SGHRS and CDR2 YFSETQ. The V and J ends lost 0 bases and 0 bases respectively, with 13 bases between them. Method: immunoSEQ multiplex PCR; TCRdb's copy keeps in-frame clones and lacks some. The table lists more than 50,000 clones, roughly 79% of them singletons. This chain joins TRBV5-1 and TRBJ2-7; weak D call: TRBD2 (6 bases). The receptor's source is a man between 65 and 85 years old with urothelial cancer. The sequencing here drew on PBMCs, taken around atezolizumab (anti-PD-L1) treatment. The CDR3 DNA reads TGCGCCAGCAGCTTGGGGGAGGCGCGGACCTCCTACGAGCAGTACTTC. Translated, it gives CASSLGEARTSYEQYF. Full variable domain (remainder filled in from reference TRBV5-1 and TRBJ2-7): KAGVTQTPRYLIKTRGQQVTLSCSPISGHRSVSWYQQTPGQGLQFLFEYFSETQRNKGNFPGRFSGRQFSNSRSEMNVSTLELGDSALYLCASSLGEARTSYEQYFGPGTRLTVT.